A selection of T cell receptor beta chains follows, all from one sample in a study of cytomegalovirus exposure and HLA in healthy donors. Measured with immunoSEQ multiplex PCR; TCRdb has only the in-frame clones, and not every one. The sample holds about 300,000 clones, roughly 88% seen once. What was sequenced was PBMCs. These receptors originate from a man aged 35-49 years in good health and CMV-seropositive. Both conserved end residues are part of each CDR3. Each record gives: D gene, J gene, V gene, clone size, CDR3 protein, CDR3 DNA. A D gene is named only where the DNA matches it firmly. Not every row has a clone size; where given, it reads once, few, many or a size class.

D: -; J: TRBJ2-7; V: TRBV7-9; size: -; CDR3: CSSSFNEQYF; DNA: TGTTCCAGCAGCTTCAACGAGCAGTACTTC
D: TRBD2; J: TRBJ2-7; V: TRBV19; size: -; CDR3: CASSFSGASSYEQYF; DNA: TGTGCCAGTAGTTTCAGCGGGGCAAGCTCCTACGAGCAGTACTTC
D: TRBD2; J: TRBJ2-5; V: TRBV5-6; size: once; CDR3: CASSLTSGKQETQYF; DNA: TGTGCCAGCAGCTTGACTAGCGGGAAACAAGAGACCCAGTACTTC
D: -; J: TRBJ2-7; V: TRBV2; size: -; CDR3: CASSPDRGSSYEQYF; DNA: TGTGCCAGCAGTCCGGACAGAGGGTCATCCTACGAGCAGTACTTC
D: -; J: TRBJ2-6; V: TRBV5-5; size: -; CDR3: CASSSRAAGANVLTF; DNA: TGTGCCAGCAGCTCCAGGGCTGCCGGGGCCAACGTCCTGACTTTC
D: -; J: TRBJ1-1; V: TRBV7-2; size: -; CDR3: CASSLIYRQVALKSEAFF; DNA: TGTGCCAGCAGCTTAATTTATAGGCAGGTCGCCCTCAAATCGGAAGCTTTCTTT
D: TRBD1; J: TRBJ1-1; V: TRBV19; size: once; CDR3: CASDRGSTEAFF; DNA: TGTGCCAGTGACAGGGGGAGCACTGAAGCTTTCTTT
D: -; J: TRBJ2-1; V: TRBV5-4; size: -; CDR3: CASSLLASNEQFF; DNA: TGTGCCAGCAGCTTGTTGGCAAGCAATGAGCAGTTCTTC
D: TRBD1; J: TRBJ2-3; V: TRBV25-1; size: -; CDR3: CASSGTGGVDTQYF; DNA: TGTGCCAGCAGCGGGACAGGGGGCGTAGATACGCAGTATTTT
D: TRBD1; J: TRBJ1-2; V: TRBV7-9; size: -; CDR3: CASSLWSDRAYGYTF; DNA: TGTGCCAGCAGCTTATGGAGTGACAGGGCCTATGGCTACACCTTC
D: -; J: TRBJ2-7; V: TRBV4-1; size: -; CDR3: CASSHPGGAYEQYF; DNA: TGCGCCAGCAGCCACCCTGGAGGGGCCTACGAGCAGTACTTC
D: TRBD1; J: TRBJ1-5; V: TRBV5-1; size: few; CDR3: CASSPGQNSNQPQHF; DNA: TGCGCCAGCAGCCCGGGACAGAATAGCAATCAGCCCCAGCATTTT
D: TRBD2; J: TRBJ2-3; V: TRBV7-3; size: -; CDR3: CASSTGTSPSTDTQYF; DNA: TGTGCCAGCAGCACCGGGACTAGCCCTAGCACAGATACGCAGTATTTT
D: -; J: TRBJ1-4; V: TRBV7-7; size: -; CDR3: CASSEGPGSNEKLFF; DNA: TGTGCTAGCAGCGAGGGTCCCGGGTCTAATGAAAAACTGTTTTTT
D: -; J: TRBJ2-2; V: TRBV6-6; size: -; CDR3: CASSLANTGELFF; DNA: TGTGCCAGCAGTCTAGCAAACACCGGGGAGCTGTTTTTT
D: TRBD1; J: TRBJ2-2; V: TRBV4-2; size: -; CDR3: CASSSPGQGEPNTGELFF; DNA: TGTGCCAGCAGCTCTCCGGGACAGGGGGAACCGAACACCGGGGAGCTGTTTTTT
D: TRBD2; J: TRBJ2-3; V: TRBV2; size: -; CDR3: CASWTSEGGDTQYF; DNA: TGTGCCAGCTGGACTAGCGAGGGTGGAGATACGCAGTATTTT
D: TRBD1; J: TRBJ2-1; V: TRBV6-1; size: few; CDR3: CASSETQGARKQFF; DNA: TGTGCCAGCAGTGAGACACAGGGGGCGCGGAAGCAGTTCTTC
D: -; J: TRBJ2-1; V: TRBV28; size: -; CDR3: CASIWGRERTSKGQFF; DNA: TGTGCCAGCATTTGGGGGCGGGAGCGCACATCTAAAGGGCAGTTCTTC
D: -; J: TRBJ2-3; V: TRBV10-2; size: -; CDR3: CASSEARTDTQYF; DNA: TGCGCCAGCAGCGAAGCGCGGACAGATACGCAGTATTTT